One and the same sample provided the 20 T cell receptor beta chains below, sequenced in a study of T-cell reconstitution after alpha-beta-depleted transplantation in children. Molecular barcoding with unique molecular identifiers was used for the TCRbeta library. From the PCR reads, TCRdb called clonotypes with MiXCR, one entry per CDR3 protein. The table lists 450,000 to 550,000 distinct CDR3 sequences, about an eighth of them singletons. This sample comprised PBMCs, mostly from graft donor cells, obtained 180 days after TCRalphabeta/CD19-depleted stem cell transplant. Receptors originate from a female patient between 2 and 10 years old who had a stem cell transplant for aplastic anemia, so the T cells may come from the graft donor.

Only a few counts were recorded for this clonotype. This chain links TRBV4-3 with TRBJ2-1; 9 bases match TRBD2. The V and J ends lost 1 base and 6 bases, in that order; junction bases with no gene match: 4. The CDR3 consists of 15 residues. Germline CDR1 LGHNA, CDR2 YSLEER. CDR3 protein: CASSQVPSGINEQFF. The CDR3 DNA reads TGCGCCAGCAGCCAAGTTCCTAGCGGGATCAATGAGCAGTTCTTC.

In this sample, this clonotype turned up many times. The chain links TRBV5-1 to TRBJ2-1; perhaps D is TRBD1 or TRBD2 (6 bases each). The germline V gene has CDR1 SGHRS and CDR2 YFSETQ. V dropped 3 bases and J dropped 4 bases, with 11 bases sitting between them. The CDR3 is 14 amino acids. CDR3 DNA sequence: TGCGCCAGCAGCTCAGGAGGGGGGTACAATGAGCAGTTCTTC. Its translation is CASSSGGGYNEQFF.

This clonotype was counted only a few times. This rearrangement joins TRBV21-1 to TRBJ2-4. TRBV21-1 is labeled a pseudogene. The CDR3 is made up of 15 amino acids. CDR3 in DNA: TGTGCCACCAACAACGGGGGGCGAGCCAAAAACATTCAGTACTTC. As protein: CATNNGGRAKNIQYF.

This clonotype was counted between two and nine times. The chain is built from TRBV12-3 or TRBV12-4 and TRBJ1-2, with 10 bases lining up with TRBD1. The V segment lost 5 bases and the J segment 5 bases; nucleotides outside the gene matches: 5. The CDR3 length is 14 residues. CDR3 DNA: TGTGCCAGCAGTGGGACAGGGGAAGGGTATGGCTACACCTTC. Its translation is CASSGTGEGYGYTF.

The chain has TRBV5-1 and TRBJ2-1; possibly TRBD1 for D (5 bases). Trimming left V 5 bases short and J 4 bases short, with 13 bases between. Germline V gene data show CDR1 as SGHRS and CDR2 as YFSETQ. This CDR3 has 14 amino acids. CDR3 bases: TGCGCCAGCAGTGGCCGAAAGGGGTACAATGAGCAGTTCTTC. This encodes CASSGRKGYNEQFF.

This clonotype was recorded many times. The chain combines TRBV7-2 with TRBJ2-7; D remains ambiguous. CDR3 size: 11 residues. The ends were cut back, 4 bases at V and 4 bases at J, with 5 bases in the middle. Germline V gives CDR1 SGHTA, CDR2 FQGNSA. CDR3 loop: CASSSNYEQYF. CDR3 DNA sequence: TGTGCCAGCAGCTCAAATTACGAGCAGTACTTC.

This clonotype appeared a few times. The chain carries TRBV28 and TRBJ1-5, with D unclear. V was shortened by 6 bases and J by 4 bases, with 7 bases between the two germline ends. Germline values: CDR1 MDHEN, CDR2 SYDVKM. The CDR3 loop spans 12 amino acids. The CDR3 sequence: CASRESNQPQHF. CDR3 sequence (DNA): TGTGCCAGCAGGGAGTCGAATCAGCCCCAGCATTTT. The full variable domain, rest sourced from reference TRBV28 and TRBJ1-5, is DVKVTQSSRYLVKRTGEKVFLECVQDMDHENMFWYRQDPGLGLRLIYFSYDVKMKEKGDIPEGYSVSREKKERFSLILESASTNQTSMYLCASRESNQPQHFGDGTRLSIL.

This clonotype was detected a few times. This chain uses TRBV7-9 with TRBJ2-3; D gene uncertain. Germline V gene data show CDR1 as SEHNR and CDR2 as FQNEAQ (reference sequence). Trimming took 1 base from V and 0 from J, leaving 8 bases between them. The CDR3 contains 15 residues. The CDR3, as DNA: TGTGCCAGCAGCTTAGGAACGACTAGCACAGATACGCAGTATTTT. As protein: CASSLGTTSTDTQYF.

This chain connects TRBV12-3 or TRBV12-4 to TRBJ2-3, with D possibly being TRBD2 (6 bases). V was pared by 3 bases and J by 2 bases, with 9 bases between. CDR3 length: 14 residues. The CDR3 loop is CASSFGDFTDTQYF. The CDR3 nucleotides are TGTGCCAGCAGTTTCGGGGACTTCACAGATACGCAGTATTTT.

This clonotype was picked up many times. CDR3: CAIRGTNSYNEQFF. The CDR3, as DNA: TGTGCCATCAGGGGGACGAACTCCTACAATGAGCAGTTCTTC. The chain recombines TRBV10-3 with TRBJ2-1; D may match TRBD1 or TRBD2 (5 bases each). The germline V and J ends were trimmed by 6 bases and 0 bases, with 9 bases remaining between them. The CDR3 is 14 amino acids. Per the germline V gene, CDR1 is ENHRY and CDR2 is SYGVKD.

This clonotype was counted ten times or more. This chain uses TRBV5-1 with TRBJ1-1; 7 bases agree with TRBD1. The germline V gene has CDR1 SGHRS and CDR2 YFSETQ. V lost 4 bases to trimming and J lost 0 bases; unmatched junction nucleotides: 3. The CDR3 totals 14 residues. This CDR3 is CASSGGTVNTEAFF. For the CDR3, the DNA is TGCGCCAGCAGCGGCGGGACAGTGAACACTGAAGCTTTCTTT.

This clonotype was seen more than once but under ten times. The genes are TRBV5-1 and TRBJ2-3; D call uncertain. The CDR3 has 14 amino acids. CDR1 is SGHRS, CDR2 YFSETQ, per germline. Trimming stripped 5 bases from V and 5 bases from J, with 15 bases between. The CDR3 loop is CASSPGKLGDTQYF. The CDR3 DNA reads TGCGCCAGCAGTCCCGGTAAACTGGGAGATACGCAGTATTTT.

This clonotype was picked up a small number of times. CDR3 sequence: CASSLAPGPSIAFF. CDR3 coding DNA: TGTGCCAGCAGCTTAGCGCCCGGCCCTTCCATCGCTTTCTTT. The chain is built from TRBV13 and TRBJ1-1; D is undetermined. Between the trimmed V and J ends, which lost 1 base and 11 bases, there was a span of 17 bases. CDR1 PRHDT and CDR2 FYEKMQ come from the germline V gene (reference sequence). The CDR3 is 14 amino acids.

V usage is TRBV5-1 and J usage is TRBJ2-3; 11 nucleotides line up with TRBD2. The V segment lost 3 bases and the J segment 1 base; nucleotides outside the gene matches: 13. The length of the CDR3 is 19 residues. CDR1 SGHRS and CDR2 YFSETQ come from the germline V gene. CDR3 loop: CASSSKTSGSWEGTDTQYF. As DNA, the CDR3 is TGCGCCAGCAGCTCTAAAACTAGCGGGAGTTGGGAAGGCACAGATACGCAGTATTTT.

In this sample, this clonotype turned up many times. This sequence joins TRBV24-1 and TRBJ2-1; D tentatively fits TRBD1 or TRBD2 (5 bases each). Trimming cost V 10 bases and J 0 bases, with 12 bases left between them. The CDR3 contains 14 residues. Per the germline V gene, CDR1 is KGHDR and CDR2 is SFDVKD. The CDR3 region is CATGTGSSYNEQFF. The CDR3 bases are TGTGCCACAGGGACGGGAAGCTCCTACAATGAGCAGTTCTTC.

This clonotype turned up a few times. CDR3 amino acids: CSVGLLRVNEQFF. CDR3 nucleotide sequence: TGCAGCGTTGGGCTGCTAAGGGTCAATGAGCAGTTCTTC. The chain uses TRBV29-1 and TRBJ2-1; D gene uncertain. Between the trimmed V and J ends, which lost 4 bases and 6 bases, there was a span of 13 bases. The CDR3 spans 13 residues. The germline V gene has CDR1 SQVTM and CDR2 ANQGSEA.

The rearrangement uses TRBV28 and TRBJ2-4; 7 bases agree with TRBD2. The CDR3 runs to 14 residues. The V segment lost 5 bases and the J segment 8 bases; nucleotides outside the gene matches: 9. Looked up from germline, CDR1 is MDHEN and CDR2 is SYDVKM. The CDR3, as DNA: TGTGCCAGCAGTCGGACTAGTTATCCGGACATTCAGTACTTC. Its translation: CASSRTSYPDIQYF.

This clonotype turned up a few times. CDR3 sequence: CASSLKGHRNTEAFF. The CDR3 DNA reads TGCGCCAGCAGCTTGAAGGGGCACCGGAACACTGAAGCTTTCTTT. The rearrangement links TRBV5-1 to TRBJ1-1; D is possibly TRBD1 (5 bases). This CDR3 region has 15 residues. Trimming took 1 base from V and 1 from J, leaving 11 bases between them. CDR1 is SGHRS and CDR2 is YFSETQ in the germline V gene.

The gene calls are TRBV5-4 and TRBJ2-4, with 8 bases that match TRBD1. The CDR3 contains 17 residues. Germline V gene sequence: CDR1 SGHNT, CDR2 YYREEE (reference sequence). J gave up 0 bases and V 4 bases, and 9 bases lay outside the gene matches. For the CDR3, the DNA is TGTGCCAGCAGCCTGGACAGGGCCCTCTTAGCCAAAAACATTCAGTACTTC. Amino acid sequence: CASSLDRALLAKNIQYF.

The chain combines TRBV13 with TRBJ1-4; D call uncertain. The CDR3 runs 14 residues. The ends were cut back, 5 bases at V and 8 bases at J, with 15 bases in the middle. Germline V lookup: CDR1 PRHDT, CDR2 FYEKMQ (reference sequence). CDR3 DNA sequence: TGTGCCAGCAGCCCGGCGACGGGATCGGAAAAACTGTTTTTT. Amino acid sequence: CASSPATGSEKLFF. Based on the CDR3 plus reference TRBV13 and TRBJ1-4, the full variable domain is AAGVIQSPRHLIKEKRETATLKCYPIPRHDTVYWYQQGPGQDPQFLISFYEKMQSDKGSIPDRFSAQQFSDYHSELNMSSLELGDSALYFCASSPATGSEKLFFGSGTQLSVL.